This is a list of T cell receptor beta chains from one sample in a study of cytomegalovirus exposure and HLA in healthy donors. Generated by immunoSEQ multiplex PCR, the TCRdb table keeps only in-frame clones and is missing some. Among 100,000 or so clones listed, 70% were seen once. The sequencing sample was made of PBMCs. The receptors here all came from a man between 35 and 55 years old in good health and CMV-seropositive. Each CDR3 is given with its conserved first and last residue. A D gene is named only where the DNA matches it firmly. Expanded clones are given a class, and other clones once, few, many or no size at all.

clone_size,j_call,v_call,d_call,cdr3_aa,cdr3_nt
NA,TRBJ1-5,TRBV5-5,NA,CASSLAGRGGGQPQHF,TGTGCCAGCAGCTTGGCCGGGAGGGGGGGAGGTCAGCCCCAGCATTTT
few,TRBJ1-6,TRBV27,NA,CASSLSIGSYNSPLHF,TGTGCCAGCAGTCTATCCATTGGGAGCTATAATTCACCCCTCCACTTT
NA,TRBJ2-2,TRBV5-1,TRBD2,CASSLETGLAGTGELFF,TGCGCCAGCAGCTTGGAAACCGGGCTAGCGGGGACCGGGGAGCTGTTTTTT
NA,TRBJ1-1,TRBV19,NA,CASSIVGRSEAFF,TGTGCCAGTAGTATAGTGGGGAGATCCGAAGCTTTCTTT
NA,TRBJ2-7,TRBV7-3,NA,CASSLGAGSVYEQYF,TGTGCCAGCAGCTTAGGGGCAGGGTCGGTCTACGAGCAGTACTTC
NA,TRBJ2-7,TRBV15,TRBD1,CATSQGAGSSYEQYF,TGTGCCACCAGCCAGGGGGCTGGGAGCTCCTACGAGCAGTACTTC
NA,TRBJ2-3,TRBV4-1,TRBD2,CASSQGLAGPTDTQYF,TGCGCCAGCAGCCAAGGACTAGCGGGACCCACAGATACGCAGTATTTT
NA,TRBJ2-7,TRBV28,TRBD1,CASSLTGAEEQYF,TGTGCCAGCAGTTTAACAGGGGCGGAAGAGCAGTACTTC
once,TRBJ2-1,TRBV2,TRBD2,CASSEVSLLAGDYEQFF,TGTGCCAGCAGTGAAGTAAGCCTACTAGCGGGAGACTATGAGCAGTTCTTC
once,TRBJ2-3,TRBV28,NA,CASSLPLTGLDTQYF,TGTGCCAGCAGTTTACCTCTCACAGGGTTGGATACGCAGTATTTT
NA,TRBJ1-1,TRBV5-1,TRBD1,CASAILQGGNTEAFF,TGCGCCAGTGCTATATTACAGGGGGGGAACACTGAAGCTTTCTTT
few,TRBJ1-4,TRBV6-1,NA,CASSEDPGLVNEKLFF,TGTGCCAGCAGTGAGGACCCGGGACTGGTTAATGAAAAACTGTTTTTT
NA,TRBJ2-1,TRBV6-1,TRBD2,CASSEELAGVSYNEQFF,TGTGCCAGCAGTGAAGAGCTAGCGGGAGTCAGCTACAATGAGCAGTTCTTC
few,TRBJ1-3,TRBV5-1,TRBD1,CASSWGQLSSGNTIYF,TGCGCCAGCAGCTGGGGACAGTTGAGCTCTGGAAACACCATATATTTT
NA,TRBJ1-1,TRBV6-5,TRBD1,CASSSTGGDVNTEAFF,TGTGCCAGCAGTTCAACAGGGGGCGACGTGAACACTGAAGCTTTCTTT
NA,TRBJ2-7,TRBV7-2,NA,CASTRRTEGEQYF,TGTGCCAGCACCCGACGGACAGAGGGGGAGCAGTACTTC
NA,TRBJ2-2,TRBV29-1,NA,CSVEYGSGNTGELFF,TGCAGCGTTGAATATGGTAGCGGGAACACCGGGGAGCTGTTTTTT
NA,TRBJ2-1,TRBV7-2,TRBD2,CASSFIASGGEQFF,TGTGCCAGCAGCTTTATTGCTAGCGGGGGAGAGCAGTTCTTC
NA,TRBJ2-2,TRBV4-3,TRBD2,CASSLQLAGGGTGELFF,TGCGCCAGCAGCCTACAACTAGCGGGAGGGGGGACCGGGGAGCTGTTTTTT
NA,TRBJ1-1,TRBV7-2,NA,CASSYDSMNTEAFF,TGTGCCAGCAGCTACGACAGCATGAACACTGAAGCTTTCTTT
NA,TRBJ2-7,TRBV11-2,NA,CASSSWTASYEQYF,TGTGCCAGCAGCTCTTGGACAGCCTCCTACGAGCAGTACTTC
once,TRBJ1-5,TRBV30,NA,CAWSAGPGGNQPQHF,TGTGCCTGGAGTGCAGGGCCGGGGGGCAATCAGCCCCAGCATTTT
NA,TRBJ2-7,TRBV5-1,TRBD2,CASSWGLAGGSEQYF,TGCGCCAGCAGCTGGGGGCTAGCGGGAGGGTCCGAGCAGTACTTC
NA,TRBJ1-1,TRBV7-6,NA,CASSLSSGNTEAFF,TGTGCCAGCAGCTTAAGCAGCGGGAACACTGAAGCTTTCTTT
NA,TRBJ2-1,TRBV25-1,TRBD1,CASSESGPGGYEQFF,TGTGCCAGCAGTGAATCGGGGCCAGGGGGCTATGAGCAGTTCTTC
NA,TRBJ2-3,TRBV5-1,TRBD2,CASSPGVAGDTQYF,TGCGCCAGCAGCCCCGGGGTAGCGGGAGATACGCAGTATTTT
NA,TRBJ2-7,TRBV28,NA,CASSSGSWEQYF,TGTGCCAGCAGTTCAGGGTCCTGGGAGCAGTACTTC
once,TRBJ2-5,TRBV7-2,TRBD2,CASSPYPASGQETQYF,TGTGCCAGCAGCCCCTATCCGGCTAGCGGGCAAGAGACCCAGTACTTC
few,TRBJ1-4,TRBV6-5,NA,CASSSGGSDEKLFF,TGTGCCAGCAGTTCGGGCGGGTCCGATGAAAAACTGTTTTTT
NA,TRBJ1-1,TRBV4-1,NA,CASSQVEETEAFF,TGCGCCAGCAGCCAAGTCGAGGAGACTGAAGCTTTCTTT